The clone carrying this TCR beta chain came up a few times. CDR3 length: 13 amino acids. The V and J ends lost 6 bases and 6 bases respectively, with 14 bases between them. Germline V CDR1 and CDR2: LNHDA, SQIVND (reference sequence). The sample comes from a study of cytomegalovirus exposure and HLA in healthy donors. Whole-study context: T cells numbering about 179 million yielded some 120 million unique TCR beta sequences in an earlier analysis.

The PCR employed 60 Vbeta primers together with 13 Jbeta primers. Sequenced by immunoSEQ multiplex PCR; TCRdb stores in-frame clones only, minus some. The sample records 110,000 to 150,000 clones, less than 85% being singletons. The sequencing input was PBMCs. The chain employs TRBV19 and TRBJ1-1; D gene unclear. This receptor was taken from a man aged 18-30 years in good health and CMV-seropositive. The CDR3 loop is CASRSEGKAEAFF. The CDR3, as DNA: TGTGCCAGTAGATCCGAGGGTAAGGCTGAAGCTTTCTTT.